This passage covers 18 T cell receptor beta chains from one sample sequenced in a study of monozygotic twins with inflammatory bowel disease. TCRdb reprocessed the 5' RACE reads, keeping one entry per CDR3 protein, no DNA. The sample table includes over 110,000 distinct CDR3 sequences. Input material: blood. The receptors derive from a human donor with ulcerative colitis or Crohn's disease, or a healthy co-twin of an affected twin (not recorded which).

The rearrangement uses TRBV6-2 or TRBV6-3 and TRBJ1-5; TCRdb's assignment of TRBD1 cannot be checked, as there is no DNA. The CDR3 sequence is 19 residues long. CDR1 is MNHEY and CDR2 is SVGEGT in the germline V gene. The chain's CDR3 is CASSYHRDKGLYSNQPQHF.

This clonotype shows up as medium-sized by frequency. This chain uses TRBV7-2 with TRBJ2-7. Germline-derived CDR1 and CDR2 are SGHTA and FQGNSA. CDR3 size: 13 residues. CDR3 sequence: CASSSTVFYEQYF.

Here the CDR3 reads CSGTTSNPGGTQYF. V and J are TRBV20-1 and TRBJ2-5; the D call of TRBD1 rests on TCRdb alone, since no DNA is present to check it. CDR3 length: 14 amino acids. The germline V gene encodes CDR1 DFQATT and CDR2 SNEGSKA (reference sequence).

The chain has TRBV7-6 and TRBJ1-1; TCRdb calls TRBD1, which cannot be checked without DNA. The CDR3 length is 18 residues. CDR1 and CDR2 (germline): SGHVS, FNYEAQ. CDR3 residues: CASSLSYSGGRRTAEAFF.

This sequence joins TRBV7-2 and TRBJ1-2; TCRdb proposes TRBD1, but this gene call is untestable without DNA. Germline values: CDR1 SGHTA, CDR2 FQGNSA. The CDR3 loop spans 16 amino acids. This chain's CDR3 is CASSLNSAGGVYGYTF.

The CDR3 region is CSGIAGTGAYGYTF. The V gene is TRBV20-1, the J gene TRBJ1-2; TCRdb's assignment of TRBD1 cannot be checked, as there is no DNA. CDR1 DFQATT and CDR2 SNEGSKA come from the germline V gene (reference sequence). The CDR3 is 14 amino acids.

CDR3 amino acids: CASRDRGAGEAFF. This sequence joins TRBV19 and TRBJ1-1; with no DNA, the TCRdb D assignment of TRBD1 cannot be verified. CDR1 and CDR2 (germline): LNHDA, SQIVND (reference sequence). The CDR3 is 13 residues long.

This chain's CDR3 is CASSLAGEGETQYF. The chain is built from TRBV7-2 and TRBJ2-5; TCRdb's assignment of TRBD2 cannot be checked, as there is no DNA. This CDR3 contains 14 residues. The germline gives CDR1 SGHTA, CDR2 FQGNSA.

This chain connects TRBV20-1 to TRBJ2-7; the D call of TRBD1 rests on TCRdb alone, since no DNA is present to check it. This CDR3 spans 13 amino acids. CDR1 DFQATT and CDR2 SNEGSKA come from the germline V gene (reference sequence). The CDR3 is CNARVGGASEQYF.

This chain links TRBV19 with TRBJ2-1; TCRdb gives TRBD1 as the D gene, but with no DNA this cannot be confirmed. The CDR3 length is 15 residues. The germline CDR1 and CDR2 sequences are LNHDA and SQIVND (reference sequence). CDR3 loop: CASGGWGGPDNEQFF. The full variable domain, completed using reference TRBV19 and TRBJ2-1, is DGGITQSPKYLFRKEGQNVTLSCEQNLNHDAMYWYRQDPGQGLRLIYYSQIVNDFQKGDIAEGYSVSREKKESFPLTVTSAQKNPTAFYLCASGGWGGPDNEQFFGPGTRLTVL.

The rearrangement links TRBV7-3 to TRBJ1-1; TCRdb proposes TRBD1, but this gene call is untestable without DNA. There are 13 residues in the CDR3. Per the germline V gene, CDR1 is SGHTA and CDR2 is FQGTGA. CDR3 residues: CASSLSGMAEAFF.

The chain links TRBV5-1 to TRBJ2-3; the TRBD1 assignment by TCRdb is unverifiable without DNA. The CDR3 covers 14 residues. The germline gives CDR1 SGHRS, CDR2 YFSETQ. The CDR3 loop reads CASATQGETDTQYF.

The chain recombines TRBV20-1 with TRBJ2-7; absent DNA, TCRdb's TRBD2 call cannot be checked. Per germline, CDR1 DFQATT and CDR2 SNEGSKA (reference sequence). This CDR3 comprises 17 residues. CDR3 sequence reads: CSARGSTGRGVLYEQYF.

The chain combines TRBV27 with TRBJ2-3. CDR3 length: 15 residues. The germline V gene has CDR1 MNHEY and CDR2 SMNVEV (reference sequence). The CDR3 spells CATTVGSHSTDTQYF.

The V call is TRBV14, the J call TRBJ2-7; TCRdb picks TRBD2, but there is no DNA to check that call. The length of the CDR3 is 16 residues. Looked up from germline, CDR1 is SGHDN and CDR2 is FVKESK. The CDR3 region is CASSQDRGGLVYEQYF.

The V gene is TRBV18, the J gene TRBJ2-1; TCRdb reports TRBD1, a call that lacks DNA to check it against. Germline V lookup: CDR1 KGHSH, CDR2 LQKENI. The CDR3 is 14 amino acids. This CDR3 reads CASSPGTGYNEQFF.

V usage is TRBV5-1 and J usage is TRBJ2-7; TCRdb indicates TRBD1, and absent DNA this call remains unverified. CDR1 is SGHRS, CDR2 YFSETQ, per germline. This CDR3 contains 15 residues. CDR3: CASSLGQGAPGEQYF.

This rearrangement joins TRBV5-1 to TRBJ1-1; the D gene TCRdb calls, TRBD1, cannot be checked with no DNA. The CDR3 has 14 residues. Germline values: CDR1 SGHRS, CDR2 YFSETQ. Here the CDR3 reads CASEQGGGTTEAFF.